The T cell receptor beta chain described here comes from a study of T cell responses to AZD1222 COVID-19 vaccine. The CDR3 extends over 14 amino acids. V dropped 3 bases and J dropped 7 bases, with 15 bases sitting between them. The germline V gene encodes CDR1 MDHEN and CDR2 SYDVKM. Sequencing used immunoSEQ multiplex PCR; TCRdb keeps in-frame clones, though not all of them. The sample holds 50,000 to 55,000 clones; roughly 89% are singletons and the top ten take roughly 2.7%. Whole-study findings and limits: Donors in the cohort were predominantly white British and more often female, and clonal diversity was possibly underestimated. Baseline testing showed seropositivity in only 6 or 7 AZD1222 recipients.

As to this clone: Antigen: not known.

This specimen was peripheral blood, taken 28 days after the second AZD1222 dose. This clonotype originated in an adult who received the AZD1222 COVID-19 vaccine. V is TRBV28 and J is TRBJ1-1, with a possible D match to TRBD1 (6 bases). CDR3 nucleotide sequence: TGTGCCAGCAGTTTGGGGGGGGCCACCCGTGAAGCTTTCTTT. Protein: CASSLGGATREAFF.